This T cell receptor beta chain was profiled in a study of shared clonotypes between healthy human individuals. Study-wide background: CD4 naive and CD4 memory each took three plates per donor, while CD8 naive took two and CD8 memory one. Study-wide results and limits: Some naive CD4 clonotypes, around 4.7%, turned up in common across several donors.

Note on this clone: Antigen specificity is unknown.

Selected positively for CCR7 and CD45RO-negative, naive CD8 cells excluded terminally differentiated effector memory CD45RA+ cells. Healthy HIV-negative adults without recent acute infections or vaccinations served as donors. The V gene's germline CDR1 is PRHDT and CDR2 FYEKMQ (reference sequence). V dropped 9 bases and J dropped 1; count of bases not matched to a gene: 1. The CDR3 runs to 12 residues. Assay used: immunoSEQ multiplex PCR; TCRdb lists only in-frame clones, some missing. Altogether some 600,000 clones are present, around 96% being singletons, with the ten largest covering about 0.12%. The rearrangement links TRBV13 to TRBJ2-7, with 9 bases fitting TRBD1. Sequences were obtained from naive CD8+ T cells sorted from blood. This receptor was taken from a woman in her twenties or thirties in good health. The CDR3 sequence: CASGQGSYEQYF. DNA of the CDR3: TGTGCCAGTGGACAGGGGTCCTACGAGCAGTACTTC.